One sample yielded the 29 T cell receptor beta chains listed below, sequenced in a study of T cell repertoires in cytomegalovirus infection. Antigens for these TCRs are unknown. In TCRdb, the reads were re-called with MiXCR into one record per CDR3 protein. The sample has about 830,000 distinct CDR3 sequences, 30% to 35% seen once; the top ten hold 9.5% to 15%. The material was cultured CD8+ T cells from PBMCs, obtained from culture after CMV antigen stimulation. These receptor sequences come from a human donor in good health (CMV status not recorded). Some clones in this sample may be carry-over from other donors' samples.

In nucleotides, the CDR3 is TGCAGTCCGCCCGGGGACACTGAAGCTTTCTTT. Protein sequence: CSPPGDTEAFF. The genes are TRBV20-1 and TRBJ1-1; D is unresolved. CDR1 DFQATT and CDR2 SNEGSKA come from the germline V gene (reference sequence). The CDR3 is made up of 11 amino acids. The V gene lost 8 bases and the J gene lost 3 bases, with 10 bases spanning the gap.

The chain couples TRBV14 to TRBJ2-5; TRBD1 is a possible D gene (6 bases). Germline V gives CDR1 SGHDN, CDR2 FVKESK. The CDR3 runs 15 residues. The germline V and J ends were trimmed by 2 bases and 4 bases, with 14 bases remaining between them. The CDR3 region is CASSQKYRALETQYF. CDR3 nucleotides: TGTGCCAGCAGCCAAAAATACAGGGCGTTAGAGACCCAGTACTTC.

This clonotype was found many times. This chain connects TRBV6-1 to TRBJ1-2; D unresolved. Trimming left V 7 bases short and J 4 bases short, with 7 bases between. CDR3 size: 11 residues. CDR1 MNHNS and CDR2 SASEGT come from the germline V gene. DNA of the CDR3: TGTGCCAGCATAGAGGGCTATGGCTACACCTTC. Translating gives CASIEGYGYTF.

This chain joins TRBV6-5 and TRBJ2-2, with D tentatively TRBD2 (7 bases). V lost 0 bases to trimming and J lost 4 bases, with 12 bases between them. The CDR3 consists of 16 residues. CDR1 and CDR2 from the germline V gene are MNHEY and SVGAGI. The CDR3 region is CASSYSGGQSTGELFF. The CDR3, as DNA: TGTGCCAGCAGTTACTCGGGGGGGCAGAGCACCGGGGAGCTGTTTTTT.

This sequence joins TRBV3-1 and TRBJ1-2; 7 bases align to TRBD1. The CDR3 is 15 amino acids. The germline V gene encodes CDR1 LGHDT and CDR2 YNNKEL (reference sequence). The junction had 5 bases not matched to a gene; V was cut back by 3 bases and J by 1 base. The CDR3 DNA is TGTGCCAGCAGCCACGGACAGGAATTTAACTATGGCTACACCTTC. It specifies CASSHGQEFNYGYTF. The entire variable domain, with the rest obtained from reference TRBV3-1 and TRBJ1-2, is as follows: DTAVSQTPKYLVTQMGNDKSIKCEQNLGHDTMYWYKQDSKKFLKIMFSYNNKELIINETVPNRFSPKSPDKAHLNLHINSLELGDSAVYFCASSHGQEFNYGYTFGSGTRLTVV.

The chain recombines TRBV27 with TRBJ1-5; D unclear. The V gene lost 0 bases and the J gene lost 0 bases, with 9 bases spanning the gap. Per the germline V gene, CDR1 is MNHEY and CDR2 is SMNVEV (reference sequence). This CDR3 is 16 amino acids long. CDR3 in amino acids: CASSLSAGYSNQPQHF. The CDR3 nucleotides are TGTGCCAGCAGTTTATCCGCGGGTTATAGCAATCAGCCCCAGCATTTT.

This clonotype was seen repeatedly, ten times or more. The chain has TRBV7-6 and TRBJ2-1; 11 positions match TRBD1. The V and J ends lost 6 bases and 2 bases, in that order; junction bases with no gene match: 6. Germline CDR1 reads SGHVS; CDR2 reads FNYEAQ. There are 16 residues in the CDR3. The CDR3, as DNA: TGTGCCAGCAGTCCTCGGACAGGGGGCCCCTACAATGAGCAGTTCTTC. Amino acid sequence: CASSPRTGGPYNEQFF.

The chain is built from TRBV28 and TRBJ2-3, with D uncertain. The ends were cut back, 5 bases at V and 6 bases at J, with 21 bases in the middle. Germline CDR1 is MDHEN and CDR2 is SYDVKM. The CDR3 is 16 residues long. For the CDR3, the DNA is TGTGCCAGCAGTCCCCCCTACGCGGTGATATCGGATACGCAGTATTTT. As protein: CASSPPYAVISDTQYF.

This clonotype was detected only a few times. Mismatch with germline at one junction end may stem from a read error. J is TRBJ2-2 and V is TRBV6-5; perhaps TRBD2 as D (5 bases). From germline, CDR1 is MNHEY and CDR2 SVGAGI. This CDR3 is 12 amino acids long. The CDR3 region has the DNA TGTGCCACCAGTTACTCGAGGGAGGAGCTGTTTTTT. This codes for CATSYSREELFF.

This clonotype came up a few times. The chain uses TRBV7-6 and TRBJ2-5; perhaps TRBD1 as D (6 bases). Trimming pared 4 bases from V and 5 bases from J, leaving 20 bases between. The germline V gene has CDR1 SGHVS and CDR2 FNYEAQ. The CDR3 totals 16 residues. In DNA form, the CDR3 reads TGTGCCAGCAGCTCACTTGGGACATTATTGGGGGAGACCCAGTACTTC. Translating it yields CASSSLGTLLGETQYF.

The gene calls are TRBV5-5 and TRBJ2-3; 10 bases match TRBD1. The CDR3 spans 16 residues. Trimming removed 5 bases from V and 5 bases from J; junction bases left unmatched: 11. Germline V lookup: CDR1 SGHKS, CDR2 YYEKEE (reference sequence). CDR3 protein: CASRNGTGEGEDTQYF. For the CDR3, the DNA is TGTGCCAGCAGAAACGGGACAGGGGAAGGGGAAGATACGCAGTATTTT.

This clonotype was seen a single time. V usage is TRBV7-6 and J usage is TRBJ2-2; tentative D call: TRBD2 (6 bases). Germline CDR1 and CDR2: SGHVS and FNYEAQ. The germline V and J ends were trimmed by 4 bases and 5 bases, with 14 bases remaining between them. The CDR3 has 15 amino acids. CDR3 coding DNA: TGTGCCAGCAGCTCACTTTTAGCGGAAACCGGGGAGCTGTTTTTT. Protein: CASSSLLAETGELFF.

Many counts were recorded for this clonotype. Germline is not matched at one junction end, which may reflect a read error. The chain employs TRBV2 and TRBJ1-2; D not certain. The V gene's germline CDR1 is SNHLY and CDR2 FYNNEI. This CDR3 contains 11 residues. The CDR3 DNA reads TGTGCCAGCAGTGCTTCACCGCCACCGCCCTTC. It codes for CASSASPPPPF.

This clonotype was seen more than once but under ten times. The J gene is TRBJ2-7, the V gene TRBV27; 7 bases line up with TRBD2. Germline CDR1 MNHEY, CDR2 SMNVEV (reference sequence). CDR3 length equals 15 residues. The junction had 9 bases not matched to a gene; V was cut back by 5 bases and J by 2 bases. Here the CDR3 DNA reads TGTGCCAGCAGTCCGACTGGCGGGAGAACCTACGAGCAGTACGTC. Amino acids: CASSPTGGRTYEQYV.

The rearrangement uses TRBV5-1 and TRBJ1-2; 7 bases agree with TRBD1. CDR1 SGHRS and CDR2 YFSETQ come from the germline V gene. The trim removed 4 bases at V and 4 bases at J, leaving 10 bases unmatched. This CDR3 is 15 amino acids long. CDR3 region: CASSPSGTVGYGYTF. The DNA of the CDR3 is TGCGCCAGCAGCCCATCCGGGACAGTCGGCTATGGCTACACCTTC.

This clonotype was seen a few times. The chain has TRBV12-3 or TRBV12-4 and TRBJ2-2, with 10 bases matching TRBD2. The CDR3 is 19 residues long. With V trimmed by 2 bases and J by 0 bases, 9 bases remained unmatched. The CDR3 is CASSLSPSGGLTNTGELFF. The CDR3 DNA sequence: TGTGCCAGCAGTTTATCTCCTAGCGGGGGCCTCACGAACACCGGGGAGCTGTTTTTT.

The chain recombines TRBV6-5 with TRBJ2-3, with D unresolved. CDR1 is MNHEY and CDR2 is SVGAGI in the germline V gene. This CDR3 spans 13 amino acids. Between the trimmed V and J ends, which lost 5 bases and 2 bases, there was a span of 8 bases. The DNA for the CDR3 is TGTGCCAGCAGTCCCGAACCCACAGATACGCAGTATTTT. Translated: CASSPEPTDTQYF.

This clonotype was detected ten times or more. The chain carries TRBV27 and TRBJ1-5; D ambiguous. This CDR3 comprises 14 residues. CDR1 is MNHEY and CDR2 is SMNVEV in the germline V gene (reference sequence). Trimming took 0 bases from V and 0 from J, leaving 3 bases between them. CDR3 DNA: TGTGCCAGCAGTTTATCAGTTAGCAATCAGCCCCAGCATTTT. It encodes CASSLSVSNQPQHF.

The rearrangement joins TRBV6-6 to TRBJ2-7, with 8 bases fitting TRBD1. This CDR3 comprises 14 residues. V lost 2 bases, J lost 4 bases, and 4 bases stayed unmatched. Germline CDR1 is MNHNY and CDR2 is SVGAGI (reference sequence). CDR3 loop: CASSYGRQGYEQYV. The DNA of the CDR3 is TGTGCCAGCAGTTACGGAAGACAGGGGTACGAGCAGTACGTC.

The gene calls are TRBV5-6 and TRBJ2-1; 11 bases are a match to TRBD2. The length of the CDR3 is 13 residues. The junction had 3 bases not matched to a gene; V was cut back by 0 bases and J by 13 bases. Per the germline V gene, CDR1 is SGHDT and CDR2 is YYEEEE. The CDR3: CASSLGTSGLQFF. The CDR3 DNA follows: TGTGCCAGCAGCTTGGGGACTAGCGGGCTTCAGTTCTTC. Combining the CDR3 with reference TRBV5-6 and TRBJ2-1 gives the whole variable domain DAGVTQSPTHLIKTRGQQVTLRCSPKSGHDTVSWYQQALGQGPQFIFQYYEEEERQRGNFPDRFSGHQFPNYSSELNVNALLLGDSALYLCASSLGTSGLQFFGPGTRLTVL.

This clonotype was counted only a few times. The rearrangement joins TRBV27 to TRBJ2-1; the D is unclear. Germline CDR1 MNHEY, CDR2 SMNVEV (reference sequence). There are 16 residues in the CDR3. The ends were cut back, 2 bases at V and 0 bases at J, with 11 bases in the middle. CDR3 nucleotides: TGTGCCAGCAGTTTAAGGATCCCGAGCTCCTACAATGAGCAGTTCTTC. Encoded protein: CASSLRIPSSYNEQFF.

This clonotype was detected many times. The rearrangement links TRBV6-2 or TRBV6-3 to TRBJ2-1; 11 bases match TRBD2. The CDR3 sequence is 16 residues long. Germline V gene lookup returns CDR1 MNHEY and CDR2 SVGEGT. V lost 2 bases, J lost 7 bases, and 7 bases stayed unmatched. CDR3 in amino acids: CASSYVGSGGVNEQFF. CDR3 sequence (DNA): TGTGCCAGCAGTTACGTGGGTAGCGGGGGGGTAAATGAGCAGTTCTTC.

This clonotype was picked up many times. This chain joins TRBV6-5 and TRBJ2-7; 8 bases line up with TRBD2. J was trimmed by 2 bases and V by 6 bases; bases with no gene match: 9. Germline V gene sequence: CDR1 MNHEY, CDR2 SVGAGI. There are 15 residues in the CDR3. The CDR3 is CASRPGLALTYEQYF. CDR3 bases: TGTGCCAGCAGACCAGGACTAGCCTTGACCTACGAGCAGTACTTC.

The chain uses TRBV6-1 and TRBJ1-5, with D possibly matching TRBD1 (6 bases). Trimming took 6 bases from V and 2 from J, leaving 14 bases between them. The CDR3 spans 15 residues. Germline CDR1 is MNHNS and CDR2 is SASEGT. The CDR3 DNA sequence: TGTGCCAGCAGCCGGGGGGCTGGGGGCAATCAGCCCCAGCATTTT. It encodes CASSRGAGGNQPQHF.

The V gene is TRBV7-3, the J gene TRBJ1-1; a weak D match, TRBD1 (6 bases). V lost 4 bases, J lost 1 base, and 10 bases lay in between. Germline loops: CDR1 SGHTA, CDR2 FQGTGA. CDR3 size: 14 residues. The DNA for the CDR3 is TGTGCCAGCAGCTCCCAGGGGTGGAACACTGAAGCTTTCTTT. This sequence encodes CASSSQGWNTEAFF.

The genes are TRBV2 and TRBJ2-1; 10 nucleotides agree with TRBD2. V shed 10 bases and J 4 bases; nucleotides not matched to a gene: 7. Germline V lookup: CDR1 SNHLY, CDR2 FYNNEI. The CDR3 is made up of 14 amino acids. CDR3 residues: CAINERGGYNEQFF. The CDR3 DNA follows: TGTGCCATCAATGAGCGGGGGGGTTACAATGAGCAGTTCTTC.

This clonotype was counted a few times. This chain joins TRBV6-6 and TRBJ2-1; 11 nucleotides align to TRBD2. The CDR3 spans 17 residues. Germline V gene sequence: CDR1 MNHNY, CDR2 SVGAGI (reference sequence). V lost 6 bases to trimming and J lost 1 base; unmatched junction nucleotides: 8. The CDR3 DNA is TGTGCCAGCAGCCGTAGCGGGGGGGCCAAATCCTACAATGAGCAGTTCTTC. It encodes CASSRSGGAKSYNEQFF.

The chain employs TRBV19 and TRBJ2-1; TRBD2 is a possible D gene (6 bases). The CDR3 is 15 amino acids. Germline values: CDR1 LNHDA, CDR2 SQIVND (reference sequence). V shed 5 bases and J shed 9 bases, with 20 bases lying between them. The CDR3 DNA reads TGTGCCAGTAGTGACACAGTTGGGGACTTCATTGAGCAGTTCTTC. Translating it yields CASSDTVGDFIEQFF.

The chain joins TRBV13 to TRBJ1-5; TRBD1 is a possible D gene (5 bases). Germline loops: CDR1 PRHDT, CDR2 FYEKMQ (reference sequence). The CDR3 loop spans 15 amino acids. V lost 0 bases, J lost 4 bases, and 10 bases lay in between. DNA of the CDR3: TGTGCCAGCAGCTTAGGCAACAGGCGGAATCAGCCCCAGCATTTT. Its protein product is CASSLGNRRNQPQHF.